This T cell receptor beta chain was captured by sequencing in a study of T cell repertoires in cytomegalovirus infection. The germline CDR1 and CDR2 sequences are SGHVS and FQNEAQ. V gave up 0 bases and J gave up 4 bases; unmatched junction bases: 3. The CDR3 sequence is 16 residues long. In its sample, this clonotype was seen many times. TCRdb processed the reads anew with MiXCR; each CDR3 protein has one entry. Among fewer than 200,000 distinct CDR3 sequences listed, 13% to 15% were seen once. Material: PBMCs. The TCR originated in a human donor in good health (CMV status not recorded). Some clones in this sample may be carry-over from other donors' samples. This chain uses TRBV7-8 with TRBJ2-1, with TRBD2 identical over 10 bases. The DNA for the CDR3 is TGTGCCAGCAGCTTAGCGGGAGCGGGAGGGTACAATGAGCAGTTCTTC. Its translation: CASSLAGAGGYNEQFF.